This T cell receptor beta chain is from a study of blood T cell repertoires in COVID-19. Study overall: COVID-19 samples from acute and convalescent phases originated in the United States, Italy and Spain. Sample material is recorded as cDNA or gDNA derived from T cells, B-cell-depleted T cells, or PBMCs.

The authors' processing: It was from reference gene primer amplification that nucleated cell counts were estimated. Clones were sequenced by immunoSEQ multiplex PCR, and TCRdb holds only the in-frame ones, with some missing. V, J and clone size were drawn from that table, and D and trimming were deduced from the DNA. The data show about 31,000 clones, with roughly nine tenths seen just once and around 0.53% held by the top ten. V was clipped by 1 base and J by 9 bases; unmatched bases: 14. The CDR3 is made up of 16 amino acids. From germline, CDR1 is SGHNT and CDR2 YENEEA. Sequencing input: peripheral blood. The sequence derives from a woman aged 40 to 50 with active or convalescent COVID-19. J is TRBJ2-7 and V is TRBV11-3; 8 bases fit TRBD2. This CDR3 reads CASSLGGRLPTRVQYF. The CDR3 DNA reads TGTGCCAGCAGCTTAGGCGGGAGGCTACCTACGAGGGTGCAGTACTTC.